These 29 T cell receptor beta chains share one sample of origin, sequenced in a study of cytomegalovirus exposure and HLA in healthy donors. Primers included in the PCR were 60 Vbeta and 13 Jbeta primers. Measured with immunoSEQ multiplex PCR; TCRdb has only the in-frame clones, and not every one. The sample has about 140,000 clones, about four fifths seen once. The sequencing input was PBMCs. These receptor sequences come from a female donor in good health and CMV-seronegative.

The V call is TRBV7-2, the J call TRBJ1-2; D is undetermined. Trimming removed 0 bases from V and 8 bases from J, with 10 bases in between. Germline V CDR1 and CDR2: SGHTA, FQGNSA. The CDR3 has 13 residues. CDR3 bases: TGTGCCAGCAGCTTAGCGGCCGAGGGAGGCTACACCTTC. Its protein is CASSLAAEGGYTF.

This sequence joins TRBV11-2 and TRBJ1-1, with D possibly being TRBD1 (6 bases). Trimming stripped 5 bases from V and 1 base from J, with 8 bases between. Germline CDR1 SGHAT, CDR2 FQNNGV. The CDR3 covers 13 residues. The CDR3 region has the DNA TGTGCCAGCAGCATACAGGGGAACACTGAAGCTTTCTTT. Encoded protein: CASSIQGNTEAFF.

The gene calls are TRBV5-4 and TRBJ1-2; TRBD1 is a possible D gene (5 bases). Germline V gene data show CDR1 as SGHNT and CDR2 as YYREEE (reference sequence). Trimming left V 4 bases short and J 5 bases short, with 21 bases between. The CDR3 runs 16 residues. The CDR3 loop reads CASSRVTTVSLYGYTF. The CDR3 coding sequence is TGTGCCAGCAGCCGTGTCACGACAGTTTCCCTTTATGGCTACACCTTC. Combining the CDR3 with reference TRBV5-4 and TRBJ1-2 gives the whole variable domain ETGVTQSPTHLIKTRGQQVTLRCSSQSGHNTVSWYQQALGQGPQFIFQYYREEENGRGNFPPRFSGLQFPNYSSELNVNALELDDSALYLCASSRVTTVSLYGYTFGSGTRLTVV.

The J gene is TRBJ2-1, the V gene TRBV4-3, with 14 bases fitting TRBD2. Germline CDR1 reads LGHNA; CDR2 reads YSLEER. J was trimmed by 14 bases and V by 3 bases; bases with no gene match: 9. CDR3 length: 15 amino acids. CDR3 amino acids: CASSQTGTSGSWKFF. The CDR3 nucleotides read TGCGCCAGCAGCCAGACCGGGACTAGCGGGAGTTGGAAGTTCTTC.

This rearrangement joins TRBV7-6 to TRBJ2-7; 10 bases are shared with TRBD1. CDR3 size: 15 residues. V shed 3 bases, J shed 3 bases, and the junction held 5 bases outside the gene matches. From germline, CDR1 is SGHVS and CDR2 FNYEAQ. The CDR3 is CASSLGDRGVYEQYF. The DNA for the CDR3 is TGTGCCAGCAGCTTGGGGGACAGGGGTGTCTACGAGCAGTACTTC.

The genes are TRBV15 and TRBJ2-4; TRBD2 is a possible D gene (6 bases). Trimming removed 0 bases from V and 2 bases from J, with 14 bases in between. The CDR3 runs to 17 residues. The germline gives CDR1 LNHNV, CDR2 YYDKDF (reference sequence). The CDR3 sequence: CATSRDATRGTKNIQYF. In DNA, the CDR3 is TGTGCCACCAGCAGAGATGCGACGCGGGGAACCAAAAACATTCAGTACTTC. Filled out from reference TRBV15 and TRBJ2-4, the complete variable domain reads DAMVIQNPRYQVTQFGKPVTLSCSQTLNHNVMYWYQQKSSQAPKLLFHYYDKDFNNEADTPDNFQSRRPNTSFCFLDIRSPGLGDTAMYLCATSRDATRGTKNIQYFGAGTRLSVL.

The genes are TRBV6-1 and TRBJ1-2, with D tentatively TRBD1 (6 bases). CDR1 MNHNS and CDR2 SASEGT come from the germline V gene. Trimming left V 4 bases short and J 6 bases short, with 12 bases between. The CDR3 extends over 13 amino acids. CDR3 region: CASSGNRVDGYTF. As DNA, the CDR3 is TGTGCCAGCAGTGGGAACAGGGTCGATGGCTACACCTTC.

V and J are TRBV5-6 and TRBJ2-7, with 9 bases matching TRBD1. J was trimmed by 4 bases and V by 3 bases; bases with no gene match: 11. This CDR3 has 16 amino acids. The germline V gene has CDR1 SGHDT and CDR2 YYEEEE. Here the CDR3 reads CASSSLGTGSRYEQYF. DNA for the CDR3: TGTGCCAGCAGCTCTCTCGGGACAGGGAGTCGGTACGAGCAGTACTTC.

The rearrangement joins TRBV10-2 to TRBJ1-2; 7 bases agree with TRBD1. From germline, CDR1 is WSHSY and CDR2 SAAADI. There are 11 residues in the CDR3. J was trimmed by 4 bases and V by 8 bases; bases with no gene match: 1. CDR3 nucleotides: TGCGCCAGCGGGGACAGCTATGGCTACACCTTC. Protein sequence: CASGDSYGYTF.

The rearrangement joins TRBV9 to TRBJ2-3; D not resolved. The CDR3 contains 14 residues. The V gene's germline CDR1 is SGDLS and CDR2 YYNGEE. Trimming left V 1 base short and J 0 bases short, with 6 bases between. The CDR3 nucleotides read TGTGCCAGCAGCGTATTCGGTAGCACAGATACGCAGTATTTT. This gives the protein CASSVFGSTDTQYF.

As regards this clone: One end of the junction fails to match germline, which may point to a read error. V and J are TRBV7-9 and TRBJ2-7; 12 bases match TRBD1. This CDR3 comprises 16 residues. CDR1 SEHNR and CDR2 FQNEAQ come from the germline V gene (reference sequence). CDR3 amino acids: CSSSSSGTGGNYEQYF. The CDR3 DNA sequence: TGTTCCAGCAGCTCATCCGGGACAGGGGGCAACTACGAGCAGTACTTC. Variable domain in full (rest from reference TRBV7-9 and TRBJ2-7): DTGVSQNPRHKITKRGQNVTFRCDPISEHNRLYWYRQTLGQGPEFLTYFQNEAQLEKSRLLSDRFSAERPKGSFSTLEIQRTEQGDSAMYLCSSSSSGTGGNYEQYFGPGTRLTVT.

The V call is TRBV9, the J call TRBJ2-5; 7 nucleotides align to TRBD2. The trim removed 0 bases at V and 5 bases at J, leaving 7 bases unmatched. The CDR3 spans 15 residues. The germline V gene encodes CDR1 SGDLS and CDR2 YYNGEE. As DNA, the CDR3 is TGTGCCAGCAGCGTAGGGGCGGGAGCGTGGGAGACCCAGTACTTC. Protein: CASSVGAGAWETQYF.

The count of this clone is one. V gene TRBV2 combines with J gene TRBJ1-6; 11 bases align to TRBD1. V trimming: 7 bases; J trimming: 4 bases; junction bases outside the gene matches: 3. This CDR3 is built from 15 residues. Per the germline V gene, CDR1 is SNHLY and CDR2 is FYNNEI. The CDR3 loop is CASNRDRGYNSPLHF. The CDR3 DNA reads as TGTGCCAGCAACCGGGACAGGGGGTATAATTCACCCCTCCACTTT.

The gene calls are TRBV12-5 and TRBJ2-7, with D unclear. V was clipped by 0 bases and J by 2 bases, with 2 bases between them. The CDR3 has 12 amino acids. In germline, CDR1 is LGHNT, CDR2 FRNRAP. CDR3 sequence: CASGLVTYEQYF. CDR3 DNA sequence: TGTGCTAGTGGTTTGGTCACCTACGAGCAGTACTTC.

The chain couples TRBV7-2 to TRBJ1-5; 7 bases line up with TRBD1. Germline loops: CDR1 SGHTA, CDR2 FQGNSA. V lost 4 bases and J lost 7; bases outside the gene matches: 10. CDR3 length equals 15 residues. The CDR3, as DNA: TGTGCCAGCAGCTCAGGACAGGTATTAGGACAGCCCCAGCATTTT. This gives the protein CASSSGQVLGQPQHF.

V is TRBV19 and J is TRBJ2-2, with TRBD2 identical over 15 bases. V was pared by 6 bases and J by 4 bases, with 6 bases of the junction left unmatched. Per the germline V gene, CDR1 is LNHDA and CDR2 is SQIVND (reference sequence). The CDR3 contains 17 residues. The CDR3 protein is CASRGRTSGRVTGELFF. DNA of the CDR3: TGTGCCAGTAGGGGGAGGACTAGCGGGAGGGTCACCGGGGAGCTGTTTTTT.

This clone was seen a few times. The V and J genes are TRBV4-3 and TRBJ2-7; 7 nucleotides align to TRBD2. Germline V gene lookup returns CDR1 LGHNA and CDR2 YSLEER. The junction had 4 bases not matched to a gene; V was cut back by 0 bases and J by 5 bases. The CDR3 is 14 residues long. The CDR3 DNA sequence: TGCGCCAGCAGCCAAGATGTGGGAGGGGACGAGCAGTACTTC. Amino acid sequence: CASSQDVGGDEQYF.

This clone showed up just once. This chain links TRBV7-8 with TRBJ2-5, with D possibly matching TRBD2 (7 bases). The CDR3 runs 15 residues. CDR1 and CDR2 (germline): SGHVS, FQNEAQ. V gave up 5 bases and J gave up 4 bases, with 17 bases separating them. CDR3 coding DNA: TGTGCCAGCAGCCGGCGAGGAGGGGGGGGAGAGACCCAGTACTTC. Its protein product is CASSRRGGGGETQYF. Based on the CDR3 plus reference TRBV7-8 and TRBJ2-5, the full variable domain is GAGVSQSPRYKVAKRGQDVALRCDPISGHVSLFWYQQALGQGPEFLTYFQNEAQLDKSGLPSDRFFAERPEGSVSTLKIQRTQQEDSAVYLCASSRRGGGGETQYFGPGTRLLVL.

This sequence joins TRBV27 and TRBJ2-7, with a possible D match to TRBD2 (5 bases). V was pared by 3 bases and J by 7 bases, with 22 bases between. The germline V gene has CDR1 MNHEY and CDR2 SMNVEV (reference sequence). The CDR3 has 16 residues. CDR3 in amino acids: CASSLLLGTSLGEQYF. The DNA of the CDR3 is TGTGCCAGCAGTTTGTTACTAGGAACTTCTCTGGGGGAGCAGTACTTC.

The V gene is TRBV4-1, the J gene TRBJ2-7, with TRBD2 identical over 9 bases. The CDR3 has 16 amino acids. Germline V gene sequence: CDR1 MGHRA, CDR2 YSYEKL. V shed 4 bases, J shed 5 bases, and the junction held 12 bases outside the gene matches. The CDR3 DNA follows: TGCGCCAGCAGCCCAAGCCCCCTAGCGGGACTAAACGAGCAGTACTTC. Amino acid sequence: CASSPSPLAGLNEQYF.

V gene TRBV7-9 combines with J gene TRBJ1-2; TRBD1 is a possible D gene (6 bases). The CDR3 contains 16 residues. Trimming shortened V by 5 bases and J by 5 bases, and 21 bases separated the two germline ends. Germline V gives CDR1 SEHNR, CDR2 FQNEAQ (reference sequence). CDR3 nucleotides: TGTGCCAGCAGCCAGGGGCAGGGGTGGCTTTTATATGGCTACACCTTC. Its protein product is CASSQGQGWLLYGYTF.

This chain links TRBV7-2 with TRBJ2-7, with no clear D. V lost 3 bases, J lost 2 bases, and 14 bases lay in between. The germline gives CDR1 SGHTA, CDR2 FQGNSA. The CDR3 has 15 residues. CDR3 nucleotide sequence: TGTGCCAGCAGCTTCGAGGCCCGATTACCCTACGAGCAGTACTTC. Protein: CASSFEARLPYEQYF.

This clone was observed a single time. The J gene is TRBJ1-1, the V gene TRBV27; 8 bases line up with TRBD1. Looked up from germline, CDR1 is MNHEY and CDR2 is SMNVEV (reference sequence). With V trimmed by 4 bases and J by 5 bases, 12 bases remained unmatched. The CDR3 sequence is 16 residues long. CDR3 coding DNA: TGTGCCAGCAGTTCCCTTGTGACAGGGGTGATAACTGAAGCTTTCTTT. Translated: CASSSLVTGVITEAFF.

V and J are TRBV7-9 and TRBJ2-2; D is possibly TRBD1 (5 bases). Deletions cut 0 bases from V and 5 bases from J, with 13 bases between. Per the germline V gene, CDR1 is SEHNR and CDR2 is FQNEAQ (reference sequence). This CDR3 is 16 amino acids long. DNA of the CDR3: TGTGCCAGCAGCTTAGCGATCGGGCAGGGAACCGGGGAGCTGTTTTTT. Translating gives CASSLAIGQGTGELFF. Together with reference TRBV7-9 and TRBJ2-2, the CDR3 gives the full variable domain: DTGVSQNPRHKITKRGQNVTFRCDPISEHNRLYWYRQTLGQGPEFLTYFQNEAQLEKSRLLSDRFSAERPKGSFSTLEIQRTEQGDSAMYLCASSLAIGQGTGELFFGEGSRLTVL.

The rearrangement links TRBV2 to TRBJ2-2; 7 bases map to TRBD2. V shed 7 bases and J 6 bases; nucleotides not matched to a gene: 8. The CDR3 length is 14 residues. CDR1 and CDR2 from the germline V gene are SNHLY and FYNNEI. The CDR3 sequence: CASTNWGGPGELFF. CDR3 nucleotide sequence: TGTGCCAGCACCAACTGGGGGGGTCCCGGGGAGCTGTTTTTT.

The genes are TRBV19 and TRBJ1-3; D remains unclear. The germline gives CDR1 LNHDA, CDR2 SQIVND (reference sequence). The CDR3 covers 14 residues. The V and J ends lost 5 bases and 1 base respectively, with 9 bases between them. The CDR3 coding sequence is TGTGCCAGTAGTCTACAGCCGTCTGGAAACACCATATATTTT. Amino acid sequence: CASSLQPSGNTIYF.

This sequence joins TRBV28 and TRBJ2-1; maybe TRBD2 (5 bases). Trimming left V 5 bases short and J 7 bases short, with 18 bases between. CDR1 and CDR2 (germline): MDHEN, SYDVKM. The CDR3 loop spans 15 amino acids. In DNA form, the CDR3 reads TGTGCCAGCAGTGGACTTCTTGGGAATAGTAATGAGCAGTTCTTC. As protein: CASSGLLGNSNEQFF.

The CDR3 DNA follows: TGTGCCAGCAGCGTACGTATGGGGGCCCACAATGAGCAGTTCTTC. Translation: CASSVRMGAHNEQFF. The chain links TRBV9 to TRBJ2-1; D is possibly TRBD1 (6 bases). The germline CDR1 and CDR2 sequences are SGDLS and YYNGEE. CDR3 length: 15 residues. Trimming pared 1 base from V and 5 bases from J, leaving 13 bases between. The full variable domain, completed using reference TRBV9 and TRBJ2-1, is DSGVTQTPKHLITATGQRVTLRCSPRSGDLSVYWYQQSLDQGLQFLIQYYNGEERAKGNILERFSAQQFPDLHSELNLSSLELGDSALYFCASSVRMGAHNEQFFGPGTRLTVL.

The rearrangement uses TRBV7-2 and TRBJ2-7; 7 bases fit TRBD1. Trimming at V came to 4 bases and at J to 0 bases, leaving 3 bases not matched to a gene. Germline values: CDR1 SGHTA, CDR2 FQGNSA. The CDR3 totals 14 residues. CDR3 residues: CASSSGQSSYEQYF. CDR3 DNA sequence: TGTGCCAGCAGCTCGGGACAGAGCTCCTACGAGCAGTACTTC.